This TCR beta chain was found in a study of T cells in Graves' hyperthyroidism and ophthalmopathy. Germline lookup yields CDR1 MDHEN and CDR2 SYDVKM. The CDR3 runs 13 residues. V lost 4 bases, J lost 6 bases, and 9 bases lay in between. Researchers took RNA transcripts and amplified the TCR beta CDR3 regions from them. HTBI primers drove first-round RT-PCR of the TCR CDR3. TCRdb itself ran the multiplex PCR reads through MiXCR, one entry per CDR3 protein. The sample contains over 350,000 distinct CDR3 sequences, approximately 18% of which appear only once. This clonotype was found a few times. The genes are TRBV28 and TRBJ1-4, with a tentative D call TRBD1 (5 bases). Specimen: blood. This TCR was sampled from a man in his late teens or twenties with Graves' ophthalmopathy. As DNA, the CDR3 is TGTGCCAGCAGTTCGGGGCAGGATGAAAAACTGTTTTTT. Translating gives CASSSGQDEKLFF.